This TCR beta chain was obtained from a study of CD8 T cells in ankylosing spondylitis. Whole-study results and caveats: Seemingly distinctive of ankylosing spondylitis blood was a TCR beta motif formed by eight highly homologous variants. Disease-linked clones bore a CD8+ phenotype and were relatively rare in peripheral blood. Significantly higher representation of disease-linked clones was reported for matched ankylosing spondylitis synovial fluid.

Quantitative 5'-RACE with molecular barcodes produced the TCR beta libraries. TCRdb recomputed calls from the 5' RACE reads with MiXCR, one row per CDR3 protein. The sample shows about 250,000 distinct CDR3 sequences, over 7% of them seen only once. The ends lost 5 bases at V and 4 bases at J; junction bases unmatched: 19. The CDR3 has 18 residues. CDR1 SGHTA and CDR2 FQGNSA come from the germline V gene. In its sample, this clonotype was seen many times. Its target is unknown. The sequencing sample was made of blood, either unsorted or a sorted T cell fraction (not recorded which). This rearrangement joins TRBV7-2 to TRBJ1-1; 7 bases align to TRBD1. This TCR was sampled from a female donor with ankylosing spondylitis or in good health (not recorded which). CDR3 in DNA: TGTGCCAGCAGCCTACACGATCGAGTCCGACAGGGCGGCACTGAAGCTTTCTTT. Amino acids: CASSLHDRVRQGGTEAFF.